The sequence of this TCR beta chain was determined in a study of PD-1 blockade in classical Hodgkin lymphoma. The wider study: Every 2 weeks, patients got 3 mg/kg intravenous nivolumab.

The time point was: cycle 4 day 1 (C4D1), after about 6 weeks of nivolumab. There was relapse after autologous stem cell transplantation in every patient, and there was variation in brentuximab vedotin exposure. Each best response was a complete response, a partial response or progressive disease. Worth noting for this clone: The antigen is undetermined.

Findings and caveats of the study: Possibly reflecting disease activity or prior therapy, repertoire differences have causes that remain undefined. Relapsed/refractory patients reportedly had lower baseline diversity than newly diagnosed patients.

TCRdb's table, derived via immunoSEQ multiplex PCR, lists solely in-frame clones and lacks some. The sample includes 90,000 to 100,000 clones, 78% of them seen just once. V was clipped by 2 bases and J by 8 bases; unmatched bases: 6. Germline CDR1 reads LNHDA; CDR2 reads SQIVND (reference sequence). The CDR3 sequence is 15 residues long. The sequence was obtained from a human donor with classical Hodgkin lymphoma. The sequences come from peripheral blood mononuclear cells (PBMCs), collected before the fourth cycle of nivolumab. The rearrangement joins TRBV19 to TRBJ2-1; TRBD2 matches 10 bases. The CDR3 DNA sequence: TGTGCCAGTAGTATAACTACTAGCGGGAATCATGAGCAGTTCTTC. Translation: CASSITTSGNHEQFF.